These T cell receptor beta chains were read from a single sample in a study of cytomegalovirus exposure and HLA in healthy donors. Profiling relied on immunoSEQ multiplex PCR, and the TCRdb table lists in-frame clones only, not all of them. The data contain more than 100,000 clones, roughly 80% of them singletons. The sequencing input was PBMCs. All receptors come from a woman aged 45-65 years in good health and CMV-seropositive. Each CDR3 is given with its conserved first and last residue. The order of the fields is V gene, J gene, D gene, clone size, CDR3 DNA, CDR3 protein. A D gene is named only where the DNA matches it firmly. Expanded clones get a size class; other rows say once, few or many, or leave the size out.

V gene: TRBV19; J gene: TRBJ1-1; D gene: -; clone size: -; CDR3 DNA: TGTGCCAGTAGTATTTGGGGGGGAGAAGCGCCGAACACTGAAGCTTTCTTT; CDR3 protein: CASSIWGGEAPNTEAFF
V gene: TRBV4-1; J gene: TRBJ2-1; D gene: TRBD2; clone size: -; CDR3 DNA: TGCGCCAGCAGCCAAGAGGAGACTAGCGGGTACAATGAGCAGTTCTTC; CDR3 protein: CASSQEETSGYNEQFF
V gene: TRBV18; J gene: TRBJ2-1; D gene: TRBD1; clone size: -; CDR3 DNA: TGTGCCAGCTCACTTATCCCGGGACAGGGGGCAGGTGAGCAGTTCTTC; CDR3 protein: CASSLIPGQGAGEQFF
V gene: TRBV28; J gene: TRBJ2-3; D gene: -; clone size: -; CDR3 DNA: TGTGCCAGCAGCCGACAGACAGGCCTTGGGATTAGGCAGTATTTT; CDR3 protein: CASSRQTGLGIRQYF
V gene: TRBV9; J gene: TRBJ1-3; D gene: TRBD1; clone size: -; CDR3 DNA: TGTGCCAGCAGCGGGGGGGACAGGGCCACTGGAAACACCATATATTTT; CDR3 protein: CASSGGDRATGNTIYF
V gene: TRBV19; J gene: TRBJ2-3; D gene: TRBD1; clone size: -; CDR3 DNA: TGTGCCAGTAGTATCAGGACAGGGGCGTCAGATACGCAGTATTTT; CDR3 protein: CASSIRTGASDTQYF
V gene: TRBV7-2; J gene: TRBJ2-7; D gene: TRBD2; clone size: -; CDR3 DNA: TGTGCCAGCAGCCCTCGGACTAGCGAGCAGTACTTC; CDR3 protein: CASSPRTSEQYF
V gene: TRBV10-3; J gene: TRBJ2-7; D gene: TRBD2; clone size: -; CDR3 DNA: TGTGCCATCAGTGTGGATCCGTTGAGGGAGGGCTTTGAGACCTACGAGCAGTACTTC; CDR3 protein: CAISVDPLREGFETYEQYF
V gene: TRBV19; J gene: TRBJ2-7; D gene: TRBD1; clone size: few; CDR3 DNA: TGTGCCAGTAGTGCTACAGGGGGCGTCTACGAGCAGTACTTC; CDR3 protein: CASSATGGVYEQYF
V gene: TRBV4-2; J gene: TRBJ2-5; D gene: TRBD2; clone size: -; CDR3 DNA: TGTGCCAGCAGCCATCGGGGGGGCCGGGGAGAGACCCAGTACTTC; CDR3 protein: CASSHRGGRGETQYF
V gene: TRBV6-5; J gene: TRBJ1-1; D gene: -; clone size: -; CDR3 DNA: TGTGCCAGCAGTTATGACATGAACACTGAAGCTTTCTTT; CDR3 protein: CASSYDMNTEAFF
V gene: TRBV5-1; J gene: TRBJ2-2; D gene: TRBD1; clone size: -; CDR3 DNA: TGCGCCAGCAGCTTGTTGGGACAGGGGGACACCGGGGAGCTGTTTTTT; CDR3 protein: CASSLLGQGDTGELFF
V gene: TRBV2; J gene: TRBJ2-7; D gene: -; clone size: -; CDR3 DNA: TGTGCCAGCACGGCCGAACAGGGCGCCCACGAGCAGTACTTC; CDR3 protein: CASTAEQGAHEQYF
V gene: TRBV6-6; J gene: TRBJ2-3; D gene: TRBD2; clone size: -; CDR3 DNA: TGTGCCAGCAGTTACTCTCTAGCGGGAGTAGGAGATACGCAGTATTTT; CDR3 protein: CASSYSLAGVGDTQYF
V gene: TRBV5-4; J gene: TRBJ2-1; D gene: -; clone size: -; CDR3 DNA: TGTGCCAGCAGCTTGGGGCTAGTCGCCGACAATGAGCAGTTCTTC; CDR3 protein: CASSLGLVADNEQFF
V gene: TRBV5-1; J gene: TRBJ1-2; D gene: -; clone size: few; CDR3 DNA: TGCGCCAGCAGCTCCACCGGTGGCAGCGATTTTATAACTTATGGCTACACCTTC; CDR3 protein: CASSSTGGSDFITYGYTF
V gene: TRBV6-5; J gene: TRBJ1-2; D gene: -; clone size: -; CDR3 DNA: TGTGCCAGCAGTCGCCGACAGACTAACTATGGCTACACCTTC; CDR3 protein: CASSRRQTNYGYTF
V gene: TRBV12-5; J gene: TRBJ2-7; D gene: TRBD1; clone size: -; CDR3 DNA: TGTGCTAGTTCTCTGGACAGGGGCGTGTACGAGCAGTACTTC; CDR3 protein: CASSLDRGVYEQYF
V gene: TRBV19; J gene: TRBJ2-1; D gene: TRBD1; clone size: -; CDR3 DNA: TGTGCCAGTGTCAACAGGGGGTCCGACAATGAGCAGTTCTTC; CDR3 protein: CASVNRGSDNEQFF
V gene: TRBV7-2; J gene: TRBJ2-1; D gene: TRBD1; clone size: -; CDR3 DNA: TGTGCCAGCAGCAAACAGGGGGCGCGGTACAATGAGCAGTTCTTC; CDR3 protein: CASSKQGARYNEQFF
V gene: TRBV19; J gene: TRBJ2-2; D gene: -; clone size: -; CDR3 DNA: TGTGCCAGTAGTAGGGGACTCCTCGTAGCGAACACCGGGGAGCTGTTTTTT; CDR3 protein: CASSRGLLVANTGELFF
V gene: TRBV4-3; J gene: TRBJ2-1; D gene: TRBD1; clone size: once; CDR3 DNA: TGCGCCAGCAGCCAAGATTGGGACAGCTACAATGAGCAGTTCTTC; CDR3 protein: CASSQDWDSYNEQFF